Included here is one T cell receptor beta chain sequence, with context. These data belong to a study of patients and donors after allogeneic stem cell transplantation. One entry per CDR3 protein results from TCRdb running MiXCR on the RT-PCR reads. The data contain some 880,000 distinct CDR3 sequences, over 15% of them singletons. V was pared by 4 bases and J by 9 bases, with 10 bases between. The CDR3 runs to 12 residues. Sequenced material: blood, either unsorted or a sorted T cell fraction (not recorded which). The clonotype comes from a human donor who was either an allogeneic HSCT recipient or a stem cell or donor lymphocyte infusion donor (not recorded which). It is not recorded whose cells these are; they may come from a transplant donor. V gene TRBV12-3 or TRBV12-4 combines with J gene TRBJ2-1; D is perhaps TRBD1 (5 bases). CDR3: CASSWWGGEQFF. CDR3 DNA: TGTGCCAGCAGTTGGTGGGGCGGTGAGCAGTTCTTC.